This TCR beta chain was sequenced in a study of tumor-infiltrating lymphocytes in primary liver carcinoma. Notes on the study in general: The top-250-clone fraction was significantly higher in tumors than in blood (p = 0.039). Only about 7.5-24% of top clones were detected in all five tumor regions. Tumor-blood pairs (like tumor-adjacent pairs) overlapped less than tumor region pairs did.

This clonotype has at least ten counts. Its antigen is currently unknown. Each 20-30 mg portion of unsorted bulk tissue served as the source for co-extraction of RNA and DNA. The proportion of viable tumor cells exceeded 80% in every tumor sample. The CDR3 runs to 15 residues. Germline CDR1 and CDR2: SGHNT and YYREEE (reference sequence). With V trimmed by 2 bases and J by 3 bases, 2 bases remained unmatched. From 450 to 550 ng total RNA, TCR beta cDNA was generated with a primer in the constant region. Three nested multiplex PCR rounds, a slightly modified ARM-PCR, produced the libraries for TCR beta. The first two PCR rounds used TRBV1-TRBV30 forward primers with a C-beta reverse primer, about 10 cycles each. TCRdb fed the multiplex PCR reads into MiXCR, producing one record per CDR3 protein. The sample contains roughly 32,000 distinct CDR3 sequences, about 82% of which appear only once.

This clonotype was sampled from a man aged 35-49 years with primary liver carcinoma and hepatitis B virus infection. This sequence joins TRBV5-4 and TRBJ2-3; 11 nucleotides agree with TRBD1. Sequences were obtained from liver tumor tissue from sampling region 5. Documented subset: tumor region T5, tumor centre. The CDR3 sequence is CASSLGDRGTDTQYF. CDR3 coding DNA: TGTGCCAGCAGCTTAGGGGACAGGGGGACAGATACGCAGTATTTT.